Below are 7 T cell receptor beta chains sequenced from a single sample in a study of blood T cell repertoires in COVID-19. Profiled with immunoSEQ multiplex PCR; TCRdb holds only in-frame clones, not every one. The sample shows hundreds of thousands of clones, 84% of them seen only once. Sequenced sample: peripheral blood. The source is an elderly woman with active or convalescent COVID-19.

The rearrangement links TRBV5-1 to TRBJ1-1; D may be TRBD1 (6 bases). The CDR3 spans 14 residues. CDR1 is SGHRS, CDR2 YFSETQ, per germline. V dropped 2 bases and J dropped 4 bases, with 12 bases sitting between them. DNA of the CDR3: TGCGCCAGCAGCTTTACGACAGGAGTCACTGAAGCTTTCTTT. Protein product: CASSFTTGVTEAFF. Complete variable domain (other parts from reference TRBV5-1 and TRBJ1-1): KAGVTQTPRYLIKTRGQQVTLSCSPISGHRSVSWYQQTPGQGLQFLFEYFSETQRNKGNFPGRFSGRQFSNSRSEMNVSTLELGDSALYLCASSFTTGVTEAFFGQGTRLTVV.

This rearrangement joins TRBV27 to TRBJ2-1, with TRBD2 identical over 13 bases. CDR3 length equals 19 residues. Germline V gives CDR1 MNHEY, CDR2 SMNVEV (reference sequence). The ends lost 5 bases at V and 4 bases at J; junction bases unmatched: 14. Here the CDR3 DNA reads TGTGCCAGCAGTCAACGAGGGACTAGCGGGAACCCCCCGTACAATGAGCAGTTCTTC. Encoded protein: CASSQRGTSGNPPYNEQFF.

V gene TRBV6-5 combines with J gene TRBJ2-3; D is unclear. The V end was cut by 6 bases, the J end by 1 base, with 11 bases between. The CDR3 is 14 residues long. CDR1 and CDR2 (germline): MNHEY, SVGAGI. The chain's CDR3 is CASRRDSGTDTQYF. The CDR3 bases are TGTGCCAGCAGAAGAGACTCGGGCACAGATACGCAGTATTTT.

The chain recombines TRBV6-2 or TRBV6-3 with TRBJ2-1; 16 nucleotides line up with TRBD2. This CDR3 has 19 residues. J lost 4 bases, V lost 4 bases, and 10 bases had no gene match. Germline V CDR1 and CDR2: MNHEY, SVGEGT. CDR3 nucleotide sequence: TGTGCCAGCAGTTCCGCCTTGGGGACTAGCGGGAGGGATTACAATGAGCAGTTCTTC. Encoded protein: CASSSALGTSGRDYNEQFF.

The chain combines TRBV7-3 with TRBJ2-3; TRBD2 aligns across 9 bases. Germline trimming cut 3 bases from V and 6 bases from J; bases unmatched to any gene: 7. The CDR3 has 15 residues. The germline V gene encodes CDR1 SGHTA and CDR2 FQGTGA. The CDR3 region has the DNA TGTGCCAGCAGCTTGGGCGGGAGGGCATCCGATACGCAGTATTTT. This codes for CASSLGGRASDTQYF.

The CDR3 region has the DNA TGTGCCAGCAGTTCTAGCGGCCCCTACGAGCAGTACTTC. Its protein product is CASSSSGPYEQYF. This chain connects TRBV11-2 to TRBJ2-7, with 7 bases matching TRBD2. Germline CDR1 is SGHAT and CDR2 is FQNNGV. V shed 6 bases and J 2 bases; nucleotides not matched to a gene: 4. The CDR3 length is 13 residues.

The chain joins TRBV7-2 to TRBJ2-5; unclear D gene. The CDR3 covers 11 residues. Trimming took off 5 bases at V and 5 bases at J, with 6 bases between the two ends. Germline V gene data show CDR1 as SGHTA and CDR2 as FQGNSA. CDR3 protein: CASSPGETQYF. CDR3 sequence (DNA): TGTGCCAGCAGCCCCGGGGAGACCCAGTACTTC.